The 29 T cell receptor beta chains listed next were all sequenced from one sample in a study of cytomegalovirus exposure and HLA in healthy donors. Vbeta (60) and Jbeta (13) primers were used in the PCR. Sequencing was performed with immunoSEQ multiplex PCR; in TCRdb, only in-frame clones are kept and a portion is missing. The table lists approximately 73,000 clones, roughly 64% of them singletons. Sequencing was carried out using PBMCs. The receptors here all came from a man under 40 in good health and CMV-seropositive.

This clone turned up a few times. This sequence joins TRBV19 and TRBJ2-5; TRBD2 matches 11 bases. Germline CDR1 is LNHDA and CDR2 is SQIVND (reference sequence). With V trimmed by 4 bases and J by 7 bases, 2 bases remained unmatched. CDR3 length: 13 residues. The CDR3 DNA reads as TGTGCCAGTAGTAGTAGCGGGGGGGGGACCCAGTACTTC. This translates into CASSSSGGGTQYF. Based on the CDR3 plus reference TRBV19 and TRBJ2-5, the full variable domain is DGGITQSPKYLFRKEGQNVTLSCEQNLNHDAMYWYRQDPGQGLRLIYYSQIVNDFQKGDIAEGYSVSREKKESFPLTVTSAQKNPTAFYLCASSSSGGGTQYFGPGTRLLVL.

DNA of the CDR3: TGTGCCAGTACCATGACCGGGATGGCTGAAGCTTTCTTT. Its protein is CASTMTGMAEAFF. The gene calls are TRBV19 and TRBJ1-1; D not certain. CDR1 and CDR2 from the germline V gene are LNHDA and SQIVND (reference sequence). V gave up 7 bases and J gave up 6 bases, with 15 bases separating them. The CDR3 covers 13 residues. Using reference TRBV19 and TRBJ1-1 for the parts outside the CDR3, the full variable domain is DGGITQSPKYLFRKEGQNVTLSCEQNLNHDAMYWYRQDPGQGLRLIYYSQIVNDFQKGDIAEGYSVSREKKESFPLTVTSAQKNPTAFYLCASTMTGMAEAFFGQGTRLTVV.

V gene TRBV10-3 combines with J gene TRBJ2-7; 9 bases fit TRBD1. The germline gives CDR1 ENHRY, CDR2 SYGVKD. The CDR3 totals 15 residues. The J segment lost 3 bases and the V segment lost 2 bases, leaving 5 bases of the junction unmatched. CDR3 residues: CAISEAGTGLYEQYF. The CDR3 coding sequence is TGTGCCATCAGTGAGGCCGGGACAGGGCTCTACGAGCAGTACTTC.

The V call is TRBV11-1, the J call TRBJ2-5; 11 bases fit TRBD2. Germline lookup yields CDR1 SGHAT and CDR2 FQDESV (reference sequence). The J segment lost 3 bases and the V segment lost 4 bases, leaving 7 bases of the junction unmatched. The CDR3 length is 16 residues. CDR3 in amino acids: CASSSLGGLAEETQYF. In nucleotides, the CDR3 is TGTGCCAGCAGCTCCCTTGGGGGACTAGCGGAAGAGACCCAGTACTTC.

The chain has TRBV28 and TRBJ1-3, with 9 bases that match TRBD1. Germline trimming cut 8 bases from V and 2 bases from J; bases unmatched to any gene: 10. This CDR3 region has 16 residues. CDR1 is MDHEN and CDR2 is SYDVKM in the germline V gene. CDR3 nucleotides: TGTGCCAGCGGGACAGGGAGGATATCGGCTGGAAACACCATATATTTT. It yields the protein CASGTGRISAGNTIYF.

CDR3 amino acids: CAWSGFLSGNYNSPLHF. DNA for the CDR3: TGTGCCTGGAGTGGTTTTTTGTCCGGGAACTATAATTCACCCCTCCACTTT. V usage is TRBV30 and J usage is TRBJ1-6, with no clear D. CDR1 and CDR2 (germline): GTSNPN, SVGIG (reference sequence). The CDR3 contains 17 residues. Trimming shortened V by 1 base and J by 3 bases, and 16 bases separated the two germline ends.

The chain joins TRBV4-1 to TRBJ2-1; D perhaps matches TRBD1 (6 bases). V was trimmed by 0 bases and J by 0 bases, leaving 9 bases between them. The germline CDR1 and CDR2 sequences are MGHRA and YSYEKL. The CDR3 totals 16 residues. Written as DNA, the CDR3 is TGCGCCAGCAGCCAAGAGGGGGCCAACTCCTACAATGAGCAGTTCTTC. Protein sequence: CASSQEGANSYNEQFF.

This clone turned up a few times. V gene TRBV12-2 combines with J gene TRBJ2-1; whether TRBD2, the table's D call, matches the DNA was not checked. TRBV12-2 is described as a pseudogene. The CDR3 sequence is 17 residues long. For the CDR3, the DNA is TGTGCAAGTCGCTTAGGGGAGACTAGCGGGCCGTACAATGAGCAGTTCTTC. It yields the protein CASRLGETSGPYNEQFF.

The J gene is TRBJ2-3, the V gene TRBV21-1; TRBD1 is the table's D call, not checked against the DNA. TRBV21-1 is reported as a pseudogene. The CDR3 has 16 amino acids. The CDR3 loop reads CASSKREETTSFTQYF. The CDR3 DNA follows: TGTGCCAGCAGCAAACGAGAAGAGACAACGTCCTTTACTCAGTATTTT.

The rearrangement links TRBV29-1 to TRBJ2-1; 7 bases are shared with TRBD1. Germline V gene sequence: CDR1 SQVTM, CDR2 ANQGSEA. CDR3 length: 15 residues. Trimming took 1 base from V and 2 from J; bases not matched to a gene: 5. CDR3 in DNA: TGCAGCGTTGAAGCTGGGGACAGACCCTACAATGAGCAGTTCTTC. Translating gives CSVEAGDRPYNEQFF.

Written as DNA, the CDR3 is TGTGCCAGCTCACCAACAGGGTCTGAGCAGTTCTTC. It is translated as CASSPTGSEQFF. The chain recombines TRBV18 with TRBJ2-1, with a tentative D call TRBD1 (6 bases). Germline CDR1 reads KGHSH; CDR2 reads LQKENI. This CDR3 spans 12 amino acids. V lost 2 bases, J lost 9 bases, and 8 bases lay in between.

The chain uses TRBV13 and TRBJ1-1; 7 nucleotides align to TRBD1. The CDR3 totals 14 residues. The trim removed 4 bases at V and 1 base at J, leaving 3 bases unmatched. Germline-derived CDR1 and CDR2 are PRHDT and FYEKMQ (reference sequence). The CDR3: CASSSYRGNTEAFF. The CDR3 DNA reads as TGTGCCAGCAGCTCCTACAGGGGGAACACTGAAGCTTTCTTT.

This sequence joins TRBV28 and TRBJ2-7; 7 bases line up with TRBD2. Trimming removed 4 bases from V and 4 bases from J; junction bases left unmatched: 10. The CDR3 has 15 residues. Looked up from germline, CDR1 is MDHEN and CDR2 is SYDVKM. CDR3 residues: CASSSPSGGKYEQYF. The DNA of the CDR3 is TGTGCCAGCAGTTCCCCGTCCGGGGGGAAGTACGAGCAGTACTTC. The entire variable domain, with the rest obtained from reference TRBV28 and TRBJ2-7, is as follows: DVKVTQSSRYLVKRTGEKVFLECVQDMDHENMFWYRQDPGLGLRLIYFSYDVKMKEKGDIPEGYSVSREKKERFSLILESASTNQTSMYLCASSSPSGGKYEQYFGPGTRLTVT.

The rearrangement links TRBV2 to TRBJ2-5; 7 positions match TRBD1. The germline V gene has CDR1 SNHLY and CDR2 FYNNEI. The V and J ends lost 4 bases and 2 bases, in that order; junction bases with no gene match: 10. The CDR3 consists of 16 residues. In DNA, the CDR3 is TGTGCCAGCAGTGTCAGGGGGACGAAGGATCAAGAGACCCAGTACTTC. This translates into CASSVRGTKDQETQYF.

The rearrangement joins TRBV28 to TRBJ1-2; 10 nucleotides match TRBD1. The V segment lost 7 bases and the J segment 6 bases; nucleotides outside the gene matches: 11. Germline CDR1 reads MDHEN; CDR2 reads SYDVKM. The CDR3 consists of 15 residues. CDR3 DNA: TGTGCCAGCACGCCAGGTGACAGGGGGCTTGATGGCTACACCTTC. It translates to CASTPGDRGLDGYTF.

The gene calls are TRBV4-1 and TRBJ2-2; TRBD2 agrees at 12 bases. V lost 1 base to trimming and J lost 3 bases; unmatched junction nucleotides: 15. The CDR3 is 21 amino acids. Per the germline V gene, CDR1 is MGHRA and CDR2 is YSYEKL. The CDR3 DNA reads TGCGCCAGCAGCCAAGCCACACACCGGGGTAGACTAGCGGGAGACACCGGGGAGCTGTTTTTT. Translated: CASSQATHRGRLAGDTGELFF.

This chain links TRBV4-2 with TRBJ1-2; D is possibly TRBD1 (5 bases). The V end was cut by 0 bases, the J end by 5 bases, with 16 bases between. The CDR3 consists of 16 residues. CDR1 is LGHNA and CDR2 is YNFKEQ in the germline V gene. The CDR3 sequence is CASSQELGAAAYGYTF. DNA of the CDR3: TGTGCCAGCAGCCAAGAGTTAGGGGCCGCGGCGTATGGCTACACCTTC.

This rearrangement joins TRBV6-5 to TRBJ1-6, with D unresolved. The CDR3 contains 12 residues. From germline, CDR1 is MNHEY and CDR2 SVGAGI. Trimming removed 6 bases at V and 9 bases at J, with 9 bases between. CDR3 region: CASSGFRSPLHF. For the CDR3, the DNA is TGTGCCAGCAGCGGGTTCCGTTCACCCCTCCACTTT.

Only a few counts were recorded for this clone. V is TRBV19 and J is TRBJ2-3, with 7 bases lining up with TRBD2. With V trimmed by 1 base and J by 2 bases, 9 bases remained unmatched. The CDR3 consists of 17 residues. The germline CDR1 and CDR2 sequences are LNHDA and SQIVND (reference sequence). CDR3 nucleotides: TGTGCCAGTAGTATAGTGCCGGGACTACCTAACACAGATACGCAGTATTTT. It codes for CASSIVPGLPNTDTQYF.

The rearrangement links TRBV19 to TRBJ1-1; no reliable D call. In germline, CDR1 is LNHDA, CDR2 SQIVND (reference sequence). Deletions cut 3 bases from V and 4 bases from J, with 9 bases between. This CDR3 is built from 13 residues. The CDR3 spells CASSIPPSTEAFF. CDR3 coding DNA: TGTGCCAGTAGTATCCCCCCATCCACTGAAGCTTTCTTT.

Only one count was recorded for this clone. This chain connects TRBV5-1 to TRBJ2-2, with 10 bases identical to TRBD2. This CDR3 contains 16 residues. Germline lookup yields CDR1 SGHRS and CDR2 YFSETQ. The trim removed 4 bases at V and 4 bases at J, leaving 7 bases unmatched. CDR3 nucleotides: TGCGCCAGCAGCGTTACTAGCGGGGCGGCCACCGGGGAGCTGTTTTTT. Encoded protein: CASSVTSGAATGELFF.

The chain uses TRBV7-2 and TRBJ2-7; TRBD1 is a possible D gene (5 bases). The V gene's germline CDR1 is SGHTA and CDR2 FQGNSA. This CDR3 has 17 residues. With 3 bases removed from V and 6 bases from J, the gap between germline ends came to 24 bases. The CDR3 sequence is CASSFFSTASGFLEQYF. The DNA for the CDR3 is TGTGCCAGCAGCTTCTTCTCGACAGCTAGTGGTTTTCTCGAGCAGTACTTC.

This clone has more than one count but fewer than ten. V gene TRBV20-1 combines with J gene TRBJ1-2, with a weak D call TRBD1 (5 bases). This CDR3 spans 11 amino acids. CDR1 is DFQATT and CDR2 is SNEGSKA in the germline V gene (reference sequence). The germline V and J ends were trimmed by 3 bases and 6 bases, with 8 bases remaining between them. The CDR3 reads CSASRRDGYTF. Written as DNA, the CDR3 is TGCAGTGCTAGTCGCAGGGATGGCTACACCTTC.

This rearrangement joins TRBV6-5 to TRBJ2-7; D is ambiguous. The V gene lost 0 bases and the J gene lost 2 bases, with 8 bases spanning the gap. This CDR3 is built from 14 residues. Germline V gene sequence: CDR1 MNHEY, CDR2 SVGAGI. This CDR3 reads CASSYSNPAYEQYF. The CDR3 DNA follows: TGTGCCAGCAGTTACTCGAACCCAGCCTACGAGCAGTACTTC.

The chain links TRBV5-1 to TRBJ2-2, with TRBD2 matching 12 bases. Germline V gene data show CDR1 as SGHRS and CDR2 as YFSETQ. CDR3 length: 16 amino acids. The J segment lost 6 bases and the V segment lost 4 bases, leaving 7 bases of the junction unmatched. The CDR3: CASSILAGGPSGELFF. The DNA for the CDR3 is TGCGCCAGCAGCATTCTAGCGGGAGGGCCCTCCGGGGAGCTGTTTTTT.

The rearrangement uses TRBV25-1 and TRBJ2-5; 7 nucleotides align to TRBD1. The V segment lost 5 bases and the J segment 5 bases; nucleotides outside the gene matches: 2. CDR1 and CDR2 (germline): MGHDK, SYGVNS. This CDR3 has 12 residues. The CDR3, as DNA: TGTGCCAGCAGTCTCAGGGGGGAGACCCAGTACTTC. Its translation is CASSLRGETQYF.

V usage is TRBV9 and J usage is TRBJ2-1; 11 bases are a match to TRBD2. In germline, CDR1 is SGDLS, CDR2 YYNGEE. J was trimmed by 12 bases and V by 0 bases; bases with no gene match: 8. This CDR3 comprises 15 residues. The CDR3 is CASSVELAGVDAQFF. The CDR3 DNA follows: TGTGCCAGCAGCGTAGAACTAGCGGGAGTAGATGCGCAGTTCTTC.

The J gene is TRBJ2-7, the V gene TRBV9; D is ambiguous. CDR3 size: 13 residues. V was pared by 3 bases and J by 3 bases, with 10 bases between. Per the germline V gene, CDR1 is SGDLS and CDR2 is YYNGEE. The CDR3 loop reads CASSARDNYEQYF. The CDR3 DNA reads as TGTGCCAGCAGCGCACGAGATAACTACGAGCAGTACTTC.

This clone was recorded only once. The V gene is TRBV14, the J gene TRBJ2-7, with 11 bases fitting TRBD2. This CDR3 contains 16 residues. The V gene's germline CDR1 is SGHDN and CDR2 FVKESK. With V trimmed by 4 bases and J by 6 bases, 11 bases remained unmatched. As DNA, the CDR3 is TGTGCCAGCAGCCTGTTGACTAGCGGGATATCTCTCGAGCAGTACTTC. Protein: CASSLLTSGISLEQYF.